These 26 T cell receptor beta chains came from one sample sequenced in a study of blood T cell repertoires in COVID-19. Clones were sequenced by immunoSEQ multiplex PCR, and TCRdb holds only the in-frame ones, with some missing. The sample lists about 90,000 clones; 70% to 90% were seen once. Sequenced: peripheral blood. The receptors shown here come from a woman aged 70-85 years with active or convalescent COVID-19.

V is TRBV7-9 and J is TRBJ2-7, with a tentative D call TRBD2 (5 bases). Trimming shortened V by 3 bases and J by 0 bases, and 6 bases separated the two germline ends. The CDR3 totals 13 residues. Per germline, CDR1 SEHNR and CDR2 FQNEAQ (reference sequence). CDR3 DNA sequence: TGTGCCAGCAGCTTGGAGGTCTCCTACGAGCAGTACTTC. As protein: CASSLEVSYEQYF. The entire variable domain, with the rest obtained from reference TRBV7-9 and TRBJ2-7, is as follows: DTGVSQNPRHKITKRGQNVTFRCDPISEHNRLYWYRQTLGQGPEFLTYFQNEAQLEKSRLLSDRFSAERPKGSFSTLEIQRTEQGDSAMYLCASSLEVSYEQYFGPGTRLTVT.

The CDR3 DNA reads as TGTGCCAGCAGCCAAGTAGGGACAGGGGTAAATGAAAAACTGTTTTTT. Translation: CASSQVGTGVNEKLFF. The chain has TRBV3-1 (or the pseudogene TRBV3-2) and TRBJ1-4, with TRBD1 matching 10 bases. The CDR3 has 16 residues. The germline gives CDR1 LGHDT, CDR2 YNNKEL (reference sequence). Trimming took 1 base from V and 5 from J; bases not matched to a gene: 4.

V usage is TRBV3-1 (or the pseudogene TRBV3-2) and J usage is TRBJ2-1; 8 nucleotides align to TRBD2. This CDR3 region has 15 residues. With V trimmed by 4 bases and J by 0 bases, 2 bases remained unmatched. CDR1 and CDR2 (germline): LGHDT, YNNKEL (reference sequence). CDR3 bases: TGTGCCAGCAGCCCGACTAGCGCCTCCTACAATGAGCAGTTCTTC. This sequence encodes CASSPTSASYNEQFF.

This clone was seen only once. The J gene is TRBJ2-5, the V gene TRBV11-2, with TRBD2 identical over 8 bases. This CDR3 comprises 15 residues. Germline V gives CDR1 SGHAT, CDR2 FQNNGV. V was pared by 7 bases and J by 5 bases, with 12 bases of the junction left unmatched. This chain's CDR3 is CASTPSRGGLETQYF. In nucleotides, the CDR3 is TGTGCCAGCACCCCGAGTCGGGGGGGCCTGGAGACCCAGTACTTC.

V gene TRBV10-1 combines with J gene TRBJ2-7; D call uncertain. Germline loops: CDR1 WNHNN, CDR2 SYGVQD (reference sequence). Trimming stripped 2 bases from V and 0 bases from J, with 5 bases between. The CDR3 runs to 13 residues. This CDR3 reads CASSEDNSYEQYF. Here the CDR3 DNA reads TGCGCCAGCAGTGAGGACAACTCCTACGAGCAGTACTTC.

This clone is a singleton in its sample. Additional DNA sequences in this sample encode the identical CDR3. CDR3 in DNA: TGTGCCAGCAGTTTCGTTAACTATGGCTACACCTTC. Protein product: CASSFVNYGYTF. The chain combines TRBV12-3 or TRBV12-4 with TRBJ1-2; D ambiguous. This CDR3 has 12 residues. V lost 3 bases and J lost 1, with 3 bases in between.

CDR3 sequence reads: CATSSKRAEAFF. CDR3 DNA: TGTGCCACTAGCTCGAAGCGGGCTGAAGCTTTCTTT. This chain connects TRBV19 to TRBJ1-1; no clear D gene. Germline V CDR1 and CDR2: LNHDA, SQIVND (reference sequence). Trimming pared 10 bases from V and 6 bases from J, leaving 15 bases between. The CDR3 runs 12 residues.

As for this clone: The sample has other DNA sequences that encode this CDR3 too. This chain connects TRBV5-1 to TRBJ2-7; D gene unclear. The CDR3 loop spans 12 amino acids. CDR1 SGHRS and CDR2 YFSETQ come from the germline V gene. V was shortened by 3 bases and J by 0 bases, with 4 bases between the two germline ends. CDR3 region: CASSSLSYEQYF. The CDR3 region has the DNA TGCGCCAGCAGCTCCCTCTCCTACGAGCAGTACTTC. The full variable domain, in which reference TRBV5-1 and TRBJ2-7 provide the parts outside the CDR3, is KAGVTQTPRYLIKTRGQQVTLSCSPISGHRSVSWYQQTPGQGLQFLFEYFSETQRNKGNFPGRFSGRQFSNSRSEMNVSTLELGDSALYLCASSSLSYEQYFGPGTRLTVT.

V is TRBV19 and J is TRBJ1-2; 7 positions agree with TRBD1. CDR3 length: 13 amino acids. V trimming: 6 bases; J trimming: 8 bases; junction bases outside the gene matches: 9. Germline CDR1 LNHDA, CDR2 SQIVND (reference sequence). This chain's CDR3 is CASSFQTGLGYTF. CDR3 in DNA: TGTGCCAGTAGCTTTCAGACAGGGTTGGGCTACACCTTC. Complete variable domain (other parts from reference TRBV19 and TRBJ1-2): DGGITQSPKYLFRKEGQNVTLSCEQNLNHDAMYWYRQDPGQGLRLIYYSQIVNDFQKGDIAEGYSVSREKKESFPLTVTSAQKNPTAFYLCASSFQTGLGYTFGSGTRLTVV.

The rearrangement links TRBV7-2 to TRBJ2-7; D might be TRBD2 (5 bases). The V end was cut by 1 base, the J end by 7 bases, with 14 bases between. CDR1 and CDR2 (germline): SGHTA, FQGNSA. The CDR3 sequence is 14 residues long. This CDR3 reads CASSLGGLYGEQYF. DNA for the CDR3: TGTGCCAGCAGCTTAGGCGGACTGTACGGGGAGCAGTACTTC.

The chain has TRBV18 and TRBJ1-5; D unclear. V was cut by 3 bases and J by 3 bases, with 12 bases left in between. The CDR3 runs 15 residues. Germline V lookup: CDR1 KGHSH, CDR2 LQKENI. The CDR3: CASSPSGVNNQPQHF. CDR3 sequence (DNA): TGTGCCAGCTCACCCTCAGGTGTAAACAATCAGCCCCAGCATTTT.

For the CDR3, the DNA is TGTGCCAGTAGAAGGGGGAAGACCAGCGATCGCACAGATACGCAGTATTTT. It codes for CASRRGKTSDRTDTQYF. The chain employs TRBV19 and TRBJ2-3; TRBD1 might be the D (6 bases). Germline V gene data show CDR1 as LNHDA and CDR2 as SQIVND (reference sequence). With 6 bases removed from V and 1 base from J, the gap between germline ends came to 20 bases. The length of the CDR3 is 17 residues.

The chain couples TRBV7-9 to TRBJ2-7, with 8 bases fitting TRBD2. CDR1 is SEHNR and CDR2 is FQNEAQ in the germline V gene (reference sequence). The junction had 9 bases not matched to a gene; V was cut back by 6 bases and J by 5 bases. The CDR3 totals 14 residues. The chain's CDR3 is CASRSSGRVDEQYF. The DNA for the CDR3 is TGTGCCAGCAGATCCTCCGGGAGGGTTGACGAGCAGTACTTC.

J is TRBJ2-7 and V is TRBV4-3; TRBD2 matches at 7 bases. V lost 3 bases to trimming and J lost 0 bases; unmatched junction nucleotides: 8. CDR3 length equals 16 residues. Germline-derived CDR1 and CDR2 are LGHNA and YSLEER. As DNA, the CDR3 is TGCGCCAGCAGCCAGGGGTGGGGGGGTCCCTCCTACGAGCAGTACTTC. Translated: CASSQGWGGPSYEQYF.

The chain has TRBV5-1 and TRBJ2-6; no clear D gene. CDR1 and CDR2 (germline): SGHRS, YFSETQ. CDR3 length equals 17 residues. Trimming took 5 bases from V and 0 from J, leaving 15 bases between them. The CDR3 loop is CASSNGWRSSGANVLTF. As DNA, the CDR3 is TGCGCCAGCAGTAACGGGTGGAGAAGCTCTGGGGCCAACGTCCTGACTTTC. Supplemented by reference TRBV5-1 and TRBJ2-6, the full variable domain reads KAGVTQTPRYLIKTRGQQVTLSCSPISGHRSVSWYQQTPGQGLQFLFEYFSETQRNKGNFPGRFSGRQFSNSRSEMNVSTLELGDSALYLCASSNGWRSSGANVLTFGAGSRLTVL.

The chain joins TRBV19 to TRBJ2-1, with 8 bases matching TRBD1. Per germline, CDR1 LNHDA and CDR2 SQIVND (reference sequence). CDR3 length: 12 residues. J lost 10 bases, V lost 6 bases, and 5 bases had no gene match. In DNA, the CDR3 is TGTGCCAGTAGACCAGACAGGGGAGAGCAGTTCTTC. Translation gives CASRPDRGEQFF.

This clone was counted a few times. The chain has TRBV28 and TRBJ1-1; D is undetermined. V lost 7 bases to trimming and J lost 4 bases, with 13 bases between them. This CDR3 contains 13 residues. Germline V gene data show CDR1 as MDHEN and CDR2 as SYDVKM. CDR3 DNA sequence: TGTGCCAGCACGCCGAGACGGGGCACTGAAGCTTTCTTT. This encodes CASTPRRGTEAFF.

This clone occurred once. The chain combines TRBV5-6 with TRBJ1-1; the match to TRBD1 covers 10 bases. Looked up from germline, CDR1 is SGHDT and CDR2 is YYEEEE. J lost 5 bases, V lost 8 bases, and 6 bases had no gene match. The CDR3 covers 13 residues. The CDR3 reads CASLGQGGTEAFF. The CDR3, as DNA: TGTGCCAGTTTAGGACAGGGGGGAACTGAAGCTTTCTTT.

This chain links TRBV5-1 with TRBJ1-2; D is undetermined. The CDR3 spans 13 residues. In germline, CDR1 is SGHRS, CDR2 YFSETQ. V was cut by 0 bases and J by 7 bases, with 10 bases left in between. The DNA for the CDR3 is TGCGCCAGCAGCTTGGGAGGGTCCCCTGGCTACACCTTC. Translated, it gives CASSLGGSPGYTF.

The chain is built from TRBV2 and TRBJ1-5; D is ambiguous. The germline gives CDR1 SNHLY, CDR2 FYNNEI. The CDR3 consists of 15 residues. V was clipped by 3 bases and J by 4 bases, with 13 bases between them. CDR3 DNA: TGTGCCAGCAGTGACGTGGCAGGCCTTAATCAGCCCCAGCATTTT. Protein sequence: CASSDVAGLNQPQHF.

This rearrangement joins TRBV5-1 to TRBJ1-1, with D uncertain. V lost 0 bases and J 0 bases, leaving 12 bases between the germline ends. The germline gives CDR1 SGHRS, CDR2 YFSETQ. This CDR3 spans 16 amino acids. The CDR3 nucleotides are TGCGCCAGCAGCTTGGACAGCCCTGGCGTGAACACTGAAGCTTTCTTT. Translating gives CASSLDSPGVNTEAFF.

The chain joins TRBV28 to TRBJ1-1; 11 bases match TRBD1. J lost 4 bases, V lost 5 bases, and 9 bases had no gene match. The germline CDR1 and CDR2 sequences are MDHEN and SYDVKM. The CDR3 runs 16 residues. The CDR3 DNA follows: TGTGCCAGCAGTCCCCCCCCCGGGACAGGGGGCACTGAAGCTTTCTTT. This encodes CASSPPPGTGGTEAFF.

This clone has only one observation. V is TRBV5-6 and J is TRBJ2-5; D is perhaps TRBD1 (7 bases). With 6 bases removed from V and 4 bases from J, the gap between germline ends came to 19 bases. Germline assignment: CDR1 SGHDT and CDR2 YYEEEE. The CDR3 contains 15 residues. The CDR3 region is CASIRRFQGGETQYF. The CDR3 coding sequence is TGTGCCAGCATCCGTAGGTTCCAGGGGGGAGAGACCCAGTACTTC. The whole variable domain, filled in from reference TRBV5-6 and TRBJ2-5, reads DAGVTQSPTHLIKTRGQQVTLRCSPKSGHDTVSWYQQALGQGPQFIFQYYEEEERQRGNFPDRFSGHQFPNYSSELNVNALLLGDSALYLCASIRRFQGGETQYFGPGTRLLVL.

This sequence joins TRBV4-2 and TRBJ2-2, with D tentatively TRBD2 (5 bases). Germline V lookup: CDR1 LGHNA, CDR2 YNFKEQ. V lost 4 bases, J lost 3 bases, and 12 bases lay in between. The CDR3 covers 15 residues. The CDR3 here is CASSPREGDTGELFF. The CDR3 coding sequence is TGTGCCAGCAGCCCCCGTGAGGGCGACACCGGGGAGCTGTTTTTT.

The CDR3 coding sequence is TGTGCCAGTAGCGGAACAGGCCTCATGAACACTGAAGCTTTCTTT. Translating it yields CASSGTGLMNTEAFF. The rearrangement joins TRBV19 to TRBJ1-1, with D possibly matching TRBD1 (5 bases). This CDR3 has 15 residues. Trimming shortened V by 6 bases and J by 0 bases, and 14 bases separated the two germline ends. From germline, CDR1 is LNHDA and CDR2 SQIVND (reference sequence). Together with reference TRBV19 and TRBJ1-1, the CDR3 gives the full variable domain: DGGITQSPKYLFRKEGQNVTLSCEQNLNHDAMYWYRQDPGQGLRLIYYSQIVNDFQKGDIAEGYSVSREKKESFPLTVTSAQKNPTAFYLCASSGTGLMNTEAFFGQGTRLTVV.

The table lists this clone with a count of one. V usage is TRBV24-1 and J usage is TRBJ1-5; 7 nucleotides line up with TRBD1. CDR3 size: 15 residues. The germline V gene encodes CDR1 KGHDR and CDR2 SFDVKD. V trimming: 3 bases; J trimming: 3 bases; junction bases outside the gene matches: 4. CDR3 residues: CATSDRDSFNQPQHF. The CDR3 DNA follows: TGTGCCACCAGTGATCGGGACAGCTTCAATCAGCCCCAGCATTTT.